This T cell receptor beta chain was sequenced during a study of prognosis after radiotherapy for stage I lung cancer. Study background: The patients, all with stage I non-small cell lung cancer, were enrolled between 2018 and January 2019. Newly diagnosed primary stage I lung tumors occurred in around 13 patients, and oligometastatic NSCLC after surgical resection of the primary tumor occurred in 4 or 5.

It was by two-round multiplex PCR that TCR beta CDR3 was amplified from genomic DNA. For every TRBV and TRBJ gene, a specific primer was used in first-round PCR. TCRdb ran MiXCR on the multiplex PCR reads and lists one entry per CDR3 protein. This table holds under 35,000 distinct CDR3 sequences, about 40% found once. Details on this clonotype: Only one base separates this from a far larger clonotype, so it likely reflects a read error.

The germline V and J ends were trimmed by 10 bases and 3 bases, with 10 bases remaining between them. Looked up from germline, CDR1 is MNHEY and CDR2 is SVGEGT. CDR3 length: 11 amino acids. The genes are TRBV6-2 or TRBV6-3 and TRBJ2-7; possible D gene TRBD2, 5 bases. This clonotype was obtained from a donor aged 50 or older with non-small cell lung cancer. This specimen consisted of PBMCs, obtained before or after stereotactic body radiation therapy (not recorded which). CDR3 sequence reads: CAKARDYEQYF. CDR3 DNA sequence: TGTGCCAAGGCCCGGGACTACGAGCAGTACTTC.